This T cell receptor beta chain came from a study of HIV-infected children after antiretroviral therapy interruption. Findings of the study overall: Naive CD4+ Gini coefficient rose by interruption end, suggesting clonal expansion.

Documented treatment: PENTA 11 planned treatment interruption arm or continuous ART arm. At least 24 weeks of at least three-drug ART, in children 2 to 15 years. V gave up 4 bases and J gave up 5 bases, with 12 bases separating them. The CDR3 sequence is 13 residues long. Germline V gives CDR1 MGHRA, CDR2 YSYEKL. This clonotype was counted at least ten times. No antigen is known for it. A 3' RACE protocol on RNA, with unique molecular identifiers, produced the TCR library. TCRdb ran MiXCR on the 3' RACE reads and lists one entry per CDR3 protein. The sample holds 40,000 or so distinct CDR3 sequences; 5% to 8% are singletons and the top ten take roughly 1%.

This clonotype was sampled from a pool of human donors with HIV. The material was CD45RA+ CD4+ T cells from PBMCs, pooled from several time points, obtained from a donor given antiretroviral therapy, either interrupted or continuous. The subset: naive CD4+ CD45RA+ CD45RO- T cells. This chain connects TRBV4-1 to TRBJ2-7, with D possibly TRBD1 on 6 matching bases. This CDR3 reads CASSLGHFNEQYF. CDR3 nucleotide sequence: TGCGCCAGCAGCCTGGGACATTTCAACGAGCAGTACTTC.